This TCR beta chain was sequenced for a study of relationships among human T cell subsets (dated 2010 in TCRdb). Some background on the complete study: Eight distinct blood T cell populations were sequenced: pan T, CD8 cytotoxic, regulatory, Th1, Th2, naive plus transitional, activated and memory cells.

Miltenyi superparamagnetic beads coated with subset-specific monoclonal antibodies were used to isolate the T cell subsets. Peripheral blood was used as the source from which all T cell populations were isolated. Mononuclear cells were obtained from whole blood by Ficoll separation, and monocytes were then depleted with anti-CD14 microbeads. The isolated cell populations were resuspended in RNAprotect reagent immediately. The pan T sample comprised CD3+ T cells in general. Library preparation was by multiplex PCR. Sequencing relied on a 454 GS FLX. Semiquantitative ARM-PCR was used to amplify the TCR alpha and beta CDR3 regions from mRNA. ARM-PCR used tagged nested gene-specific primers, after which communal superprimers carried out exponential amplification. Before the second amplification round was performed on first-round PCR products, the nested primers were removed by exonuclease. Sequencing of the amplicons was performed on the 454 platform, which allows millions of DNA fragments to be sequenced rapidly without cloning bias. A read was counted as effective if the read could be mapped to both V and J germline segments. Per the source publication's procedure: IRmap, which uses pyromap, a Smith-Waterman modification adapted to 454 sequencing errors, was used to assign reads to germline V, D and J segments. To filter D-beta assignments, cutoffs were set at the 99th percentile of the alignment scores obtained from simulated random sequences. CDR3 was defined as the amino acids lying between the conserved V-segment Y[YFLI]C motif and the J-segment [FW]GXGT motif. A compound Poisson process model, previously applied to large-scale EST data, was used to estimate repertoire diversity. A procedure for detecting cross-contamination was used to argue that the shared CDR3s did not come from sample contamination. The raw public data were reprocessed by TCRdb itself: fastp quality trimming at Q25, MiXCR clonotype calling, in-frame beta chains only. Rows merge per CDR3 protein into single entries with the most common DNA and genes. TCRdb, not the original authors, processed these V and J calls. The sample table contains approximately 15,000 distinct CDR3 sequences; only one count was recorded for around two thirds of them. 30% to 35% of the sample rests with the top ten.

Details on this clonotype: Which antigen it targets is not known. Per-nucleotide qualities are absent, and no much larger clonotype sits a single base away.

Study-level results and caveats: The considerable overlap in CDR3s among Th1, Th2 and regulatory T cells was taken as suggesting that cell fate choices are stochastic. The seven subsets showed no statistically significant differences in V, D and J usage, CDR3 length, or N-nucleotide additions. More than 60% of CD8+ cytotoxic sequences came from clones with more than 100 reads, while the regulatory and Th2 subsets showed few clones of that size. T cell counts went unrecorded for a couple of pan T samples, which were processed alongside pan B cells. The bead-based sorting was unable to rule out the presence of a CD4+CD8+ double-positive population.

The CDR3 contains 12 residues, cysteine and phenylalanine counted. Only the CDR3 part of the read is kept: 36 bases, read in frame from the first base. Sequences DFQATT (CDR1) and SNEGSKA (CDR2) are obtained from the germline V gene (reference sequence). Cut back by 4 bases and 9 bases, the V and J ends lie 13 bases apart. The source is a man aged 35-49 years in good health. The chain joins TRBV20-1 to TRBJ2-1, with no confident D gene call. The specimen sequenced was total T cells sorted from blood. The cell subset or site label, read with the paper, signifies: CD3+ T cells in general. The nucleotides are TGCAGTGCTACCTTCCAATGGGGTGAGCAGTTCTTC. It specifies CSATFQWGEQFF.